Shown below are 7 T cell receptor beta chains from a single sample sequenced in a study of blood T cell repertoires in COVID-19. Assay used: immunoSEQ multiplex PCR; TCRdb lists only in-frame clones, some missing. The sample records 120,000 or so clones, 80% being singletons. Material: peripheral blood. Receptors were obtained from a human donor in a cohort sampled during active COVID-19.

The CDR3 spells CASSEGENTEAFF. In DNA, the CDR3 is TGTGCCAGCAGTGAAGGGGAGAACACTGAAGCTTTCTTT. This chain connects TRBV6-4 to TRBJ1-1; tentatively, D is TRBD1 (5 bases). The length of the CDR3 is 13 residues. The V gene's germline CDR1 is MRHNA and CDR2 SNTAGT. Trimming took 3 bases from V and 1 from J, leaving 6 bases between them.

A few counts support this clone. V usage is TRBV5-6 and J usage is TRBJ2-2; TRBD1 might be the D (6 bases). The V end lost 2 bases, the J end lost 3 bases, and 11 bases lay between the germline ends. This CDR3 has 15 amino acids. Germline values: CDR1 SGHDT, CDR2 YYEEEE. CDR3 nucleotides: TGTGCCAGCAGCTTCCGACAGGCCCACACCGGGGAGCTGTTTTTT. Translated, it gives CASSFRQAHTGELFF.

The chain uses TRBV27 and TRBJ2-1; 9 nucleotides agree with TRBD2. CDR3 length equals 14 residues. V lost 3 bases, J lost 8 bases, and 5 bases stayed unmatched. Germline loops: CDR1 MNHEY, CDR2 SMNVEV (reference sequence). The CDR3 nucleotides read TGTGCCAGCAGTTTGGGACTAGCTATCGATGAGCAGTTCTTC. Translated: CASSLGLAIDEQFF.

This chain links TRBV9 with TRBJ2-6, with D tentatively TRBD1 (6 bases). The CDR3 contains 18 residues. The germline gives CDR1 SGDLS, CDR2 YYNGEE. Deletions cut 2 bases from V and 0 bases from J, with 15 bases between. The CDR3, as DNA: TGTGCCAGCAGCGTCACAGGGAACTACCTCTCTGGGGCCAACGTCCTGACTTTC. Translation gives CASSVTGNYLSGANVLTF.

The rearrangement uses TRBV7-8 and TRBJ1-1; D gene uncertain. Trimming left V 3 bases short and J 3 bases short, with 8 bases between. The CDR3 length is 13 residues. The germline V gene has CDR1 SGHVS and CDR2 FQNEAQ. CDR3 coding DNA: TGTGCCAGCAGCTTCGAGTACTACACTGAAGCTTTCTTT. Encoded protein: CASSFEYYTEAFF. The whole variable domain, filled in from reference TRBV7-8 and TRBJ1-1, reads GAGVSQSPRYKVAKRGQDVALRCDPISGHVSLFWYQQALGQGPEFLTYFQNEAQLDKSGLPSDRFFAERPEGSVSTLKIQRTQQEDSAVYLCASSFEYYTEAFFGQGTRLTVV.

This clone was observed a single time. This sequence joins TRBV7-2 and TRBJ1-1; 9 nucleotides align to TRBD1. The CDR3 is 15 amino acids. The V gene end was trimmed by 5 bases and the J gene end by 5 bases; junction bases not matched to a gene: 9. CDR1 and CDR2 (germline): SGHTA, FQGNSA. The CDR3 bases are TGTGCCAGCAGCCCCCCCGGGACAGGGCGGACTGAAGCTTTCTTT. It is translated as CASSPPGTGRTEAFF.

The V call is TRBV3-1 (or the pseudogene TRBV3-2), the J call TRBJ1-5; D is uncertain. Germline-derived CDR1 and CDR2 are LGHDT and YNNKEL (reference sequence). The ends were cut back, 2 bases at V and 10 bases at J, with 18 bases in the middle. This CDR3 spans 15 amino acids. The CDR3, as DNA: TGTGCCAGCAGCCAACTTGACACCCATAGACGTCCCCAGCATTTT. This gives the protein CASSQLDTHRRPQHF.